The present TCR beta chain was sequenced within a study of patients and donors after allogeneic stem cell transplantation. The CDR3 is 13 amino acids. V dropped 2 bases and J dropped 3 bases, with 7 bases sitting between them. CDR1 is MNHNY, CDR2 SVGAGI, per germline (reference sequence). This clonotype was seen more than once but under ten times. TCRdb fed the RT-PCR reads into MiXCR, producing one record per CDR3 protein. The table lists 150,000 or so distinct CDR3 sequences, about a quarter of them singletons. This TCR came from a human donor who was either an allogeneic HSCT recipient or a stem cell or donor lymphocyte infusion donor (not recorded which). It is not recorded whose cells these are; they may come from a transplant donor. Sequenced: blood, either unsorted or a sorted T cell fraction (not recorded which). The V call is TRBV6-6, the J call TRBJ1-2, with unresolved D. This CDR3 is CASSYAQHYGYTF. The CDR3 coding sequence is TGTGCCAGCAGTTACGCCCAGCACTATGGCTACACCTTC.